This T cell receptor (beta chain) emerged from a study of PD-1 blockade in classical Hodgkin lymphoma. Study outcomes and limitations: Significant TCR diversity gains by C4D1 occurred in CD4+ but not CD8+ cells. TCR diversity at baseline was reported to be reduced in newly diagnosed patients relative to healthy donors. Prior to therapy, complete responders displayed diversity much like that of newly diagnosed patients.

The V gene lost 5 bases and the J gene lost 3 bases, with 7 bases spanning the gap. In germline, CDR1 is MGHDK, CDR2 SYGVNS. The CDR3 extends over 13 amino acids. Method: immunoSEQ multiplex PCR; TCRdb's copy keeps in-frame clones and lacks some. The data show roughly 20,000 clones, roughly 65% seen once. Time point in this sample: cycle 4 day 1 (C4D1), after more than five weeks of nivolumab. Each patient experienced a relapse that followed autologous stem cell transplantation, and brentuximab vedotin exposure varied. Magnetic negative selection purified CD4+ T cells from thawed PBMCs. Complete response, partial response or progressive disease constituted the best response categories observed. In regard to this clone: Its specificity is unknown.

This clonotype was obtained from a human donor with classical Hodgkin lymphoma. The input for sequencing was CD4+ T cells from blood, taken before the fourth cycle of nivolumab. The V gene is TRBV25-1, the J gene TRBJ2-2, with no clear D. This CDR3 reads CASSPQYTGELFF. The CDR3 region has the DNA TGTGCCAGCAGTCCCCAGTACACCGGGGAGCTGTTTTTT.